The subject of this entry is one T cell receptor (beta chain). Antigen specificity is unknown. This sample is part of a study of beta chain features in type 1 diabetes. Overall study: Cell yields, gender and age were comparable in patients and healthy donors.

Findings and caveats of the study: PCR might pick shorter templates more often, in the same way for patients and controls. VDJ junctions in type 1 diabetes patients carried more deletions and fewer insertions.

The CDR3 sequence is 13 residues long. V shed 6 bases, J shed 7 bases, and the junction held 4 bases outside the gene matches. Looked up from germline, CDR1 is MDHEN and CDR2 is SYDVKM. Every bit of the isolated RNA underwent reverse transcription, so sequencing read expressed TCRB transcripts. TCRdb keeps only in-frame clones here, not all; method: immunoSEQ multiplex PCR. The sample has 250,000 to 350,000 clones, approximately 10% seen once. This sequence originates from a woman between 25 and 40 years old in good health. The sample comprised naive CD4+ T cells from blood. The chain combines TRBV28 with TRBJ2-1, with TRBD1 identical over 9 bases. CDR3 region: CASRQGARNEQFF. The CDR3 DNA reads TGTGCCAGCAGACAGGGGGCGCGAAATGAGCAGTTCTTC. The variable domain in full, completed from reference TRBV28 and TRBJ2-1, reads DVKVTQSSRYLVKRTGEKVFLECVQDMDHENMFWYRQDPGLGLRLIYFSYDVKMKEKGDIPEGYSVSREKKERFSLILESASTNQTSMYLCASRQGARNEQFFGPGTRLTVL.